Given below is one T cell receptor (beta chain) in context. This table comes from immunoSEQ multiplex PCR, and its TCRdb copy is limited to in-frame clones, with some not included. The repertoire holds 150,000 or so clones, with roughly 84% as singletons. This record belongs to a study of blood T cell repertoires in COVID-19. Across the whole study: From the United States, Italy and Spain came samples of acute and convalescent COVID-19.

Participant-given clinical history determined each cohort assignment. V shed 6 bases and J shed 3 bases, with 13 bases lying between them. The CDR3 contains 13 residues. The germline CDR1 and CDR2 sequences are SGHDT and YYEEEE. The receptor was isolated from a man in his sixties or seventies who had been exposed to COVID-19. Sequenced: PBMCs or T cells enriched from blood (not recorded which). The rearrangement joins TRBV5-6 to TRBJ2-7; a possible D gene is TRBD2 (5 bases). CDR3: CASTKSGSYEQYF. The CDR3 region has the DNA TGTGCCAGCACCAAGAGTGGGAGCTACGAGCAGTACTTC.